The rows below give T cell receptor beta chains drawn from one sample of a study of regulatory T cells in long-lasting Graves disease. TCRdb reprocessed the multiplex PCR reads with MiXCR, giving one entry per CDR3 protein. The data contain 520,000 or so distinct CDR3 sequences, approximately 12% of them singletons. The sample was also linked to a second study, of T cells in Graves' hyperthyroidism and ophthalmopathy.

The sequencing used peripheral blood mononuclear cells (PBMCs), collected at new diagnosis, from a patient treated with antithyroid drugs. The receptors shown here come from a woman in her twenties or thirties with Graves disease. CDR3s include the opening cysteine and the closing phenylalanine or tryptophan. A D gene is named only where the DNA matches it firmly. Rows give clone size only sometimes, using once, few, many, or a class for an expanded clone.

v_gene	j_gene	abundance	d_gene	len	CDR3nt	CDR3aa
TRBV9	TRBJ1-1	many	NA	15	TGTGCCAGCACCCCCGGGAGCAGACCAAACACTGAAGCTTTCTTT	CASTPGSRPNTEAFF
TRBV24-1	TRBJ2-3	many	NA	13	TGTGCCACCAGCACAGATGCCTCAGATACGCAGTATTTT	CATSTDASDTQYF
TRBV20-1	TRBJ2-3	many	TRBD2	15	TGCAGTGCGACGACTAGCGGGAGCGGCACAGATACGCAGTATTTT	CSATTSGSGTDTQYF
TRBV9	TRBJ1-6	many	NA	14	TGTGCCAGCAGTGTGAGACAGTATAATTCACCCCTCCACTTT	CASSVRQYNSPLHF
TRBV6-2/TRBV6-3	TRBJ2-7	many	TRBD2	15	TGTGCCAGCAGTTACCCAGGGACTAGTAGCTACGAGCAGTACTTC	CASSYPGTSSYEQYF
TRBV4-3	TRBJ2-3	many	NA	15	TGCGCCAGCAGCCAAGATAGAAACTATCGAGATACGCAGTATTTT	CASSQDRNYRDTQYF
TRBV11-2	TRBJ1-2	few	NA	13	TGTGCCAGCAGACCCGACGGGTTCGGGGGCTACACCTTC	CASRPDGFGGYTF
TRBV7-8	TRBJ2-5	many	TRBD2	13	TGTGCCAGCGGGGGGGGGTACCAAGAGACCCAGTACTTC	CASGGGYQETQYF
TRBV19	TRBJ1-2	many	NA	15	TGTGCCAGTAGTATCGGTGGCAGACCCCTTTTGGGCTACACCTTC	CASSIGGRPLLGYTF
TRBV2	TRBJ1-6	many	TRBD1	16	TGTGCCAGCAGTGAAGAGGGGGCAGGGGTCAATTCACCCCTCCACTTT	CASSEEGAGVNSPLHF
TRBV5-5	TRBJ2-7	NA	NA	12	TGTGCCAGCAGCTTCCAGGACTACGAGCAGTACTTC	CASSFQDYEQYF
TRBV7-9	TRBJ1-4	NA	NA	14	TGTGCCAGCAGCTTAGTGTCGCCACTCTCGAAACTGTTTTTT	CASSLVSPLSKLFF
TRBV5-5	TRBJ1-2	many	NA	15	TGTGCCAGCAGCTTAGGAGCACTAACGGGCTATGGCTACACCTTC	CASSLGALTGYGYTF
TRBV7-2	TRBJ2-7	NA	TRBD2	14	TGTGCCAGCAGCTATACGGGAGGGCCGGGGGAGCAGTACTTC	CASSYTGGPGEQYF
TRBV11-2	TRBJ2-7	many	NA	13	TGTGCCAGCAGCCATTCGGGCTCCTACGAGCAGTACTTC	CASSHSGSYEQYF
TRBV29-1	TRBJ2-7	many	NA	11	TGCAGCGCAAAACAGAGTTTGAAGCAGTACTTC	CSAKQSLKQYF
TRBV6-1	TRBJ2-2	many	TRBD1	16	TGTGCCAGCAGACCCCCGGACAGGGCGAACACCGGGGAGCTGTTTTTT	CASRPPDRANTGELFF
TRBV6-1	TRBJ2-3	few	NA	14	TGTGCCAGCAAAATGGGCACAAGCACAGATACGCAGTATTTT	CASKMGTSTDTQYF
TRBV19	TRBJ2-5	NA	NA	13	TGTGCCAGTAGTATATGGGGGGAAGAGACCCAGTACTTC	CASSIWGEETQYF
TRBV10-3	TRBJ2-3	many	TRBD2	17	TGTGCCATCACCGGAGGTCCTAGCGGGCATACCAGAGATACGCAGTATTTT	CAITGGPSGHTRDTQYF
TRBV18	TRBJ2-3	few	NA	13	TGTGCCAGCCAAAGACAGAGCACAGATACGCAGTATTTT	CASQRQSTDTQYF
TRBV4-2	TRBJ1-2	NA	NA	15	TGTGCCAGCAGCCAGCAAGACGGGGGTAACTATGGCTACACCTTC	CASSQQDGGNYGYTF
TRBV30	TRBJ2-3	many	NA	13	TGTGCCTGGAGTGAATCCCTCACAGATACGCAGTATTTT	CAWSESLTDTQYF
TRBV24-1	TRBJ2-1	NA	TRBD2	16	TGTGCCACCAGTGATTTAGGTAGCGGGAACTACAATGAGCAGTTCTTC	CATSDLGSGNYNEQFF
TRBV5-6	TRBJ1-1	many	TRBD1	14	TGTGCCAGCAGCGCGACCCAGGGGGGGACTGAAGCTTTCTTT	CASSATQGGTEAFF
TRBV7-9	TRBJ1-2	few	TRBD1	14	TGTGCCAGCAGCCCCGAGGGACAGGGAGAGGGCTACACCTTC	CASSPEGQGEGYTF
TRBV5-8	TRBJ1-5	NA	NA	16	TGTGCCAGCATGCCCCGAACCGGACGGACGAATCAGCCCCAGCATTTT	CASMPRTGRTNQPQHF
TRBV12-3/TRBV12-4	TRBJ1-2	many	NA	15	TGTGCCAGCAGTTATCGACAGTTAACTCGGGATGGCTACACCTTC	CASSYRQLTRDGYTF
TRBV18	TRBJ2-7	NA	NA	16	TGTGCCAGCTCACCACTCAAGTCATACAGTAATCACGAGCAGTACTTC	CASSPLKSYSNHEQYF
TRBV5-4	TRBJ2-3	many	NA	16	TGTGCCAGCAGCTTGCCCCGAGGGGGTGGGACAGATACGCAGTATTTT	CASSLPRGGGTDTQYF
TRBV10-3	TRBJ1-2	few	TRBD1	14	TGTGCCATCACTGAGGGACAGGGAAACTATGACTACACCTTC	CAITEGQGNYDYTF
TRBV7-8	TRBJ2-2	many	NA	11	TGTGCCAGCAGGGCTGCCGGGGAGCTGTTTTTT	CASRAAGELFF
TRBV6-1	TRBJ1-1	many	NA	12	TGTGCCAGCAGCTCAGGGTTCACTGAAGCTTTCTTT	CASSSGFTEAFF
TRBV19	TRBJ2-5	many	NA	13	TGTGCCAGTAGTATAGACAGGGTTGAGACCCAGTACTTC	CASSIDRVETQYF
TRBV3-1	TRBJ2-2	many	NA	15	TGTGCCAGCAGCCAAAACCCCCGGACAATCGGGGAGCTGTTTTTT	CASSQNPRTIGELFF
TRBV19	TRBJ2-1	NA	NA	14	TGTGCCACCCGTCAACGCGACGGGTACTATGAGCAGTTCTTC	CATRQRDGYYEQFF
TRBV30	TRBJ1-1	many	NA	14	TGTGCCTGGAGTGCTTCTTTGGTCAACACTGAAGCTTTCTTT	CAWSASLVNTEAFF